The clone carrying this T cell receptor beta chain came up a few times. This entry is derived from a study of blood T cell repertoires in COVID-19. Study details: Material from acute and convalescent COVID-19 was sourced from the United States, Italy and Spain. In each case, the material was cDNA or gDNA derived from T cells, B-cell-depleted T cells, or PBMCs.

TCRdb's table, derived via immunoSEQ multiplex PCR, lists solely in-frame clones and lacks some. The table lists 200,000 to 250,000 clones, 87% of them singletons, with 11% in the top ten. The study drew participants aged about 18 to 95 years from approximately 23 US areas. Symptom resolution, clearance, or two negative PCRs marked the recovered donors of Cohort 3. The CDR3 is 15 amino acids. The trim removed 2 bases at V and 7 bases at J, leaving 6 bases unmatched. Germline V gene sequence: CDR1 SGHKS, CDR2 YYEKEE (reference sequence). The source material was PBMCs or T cells enriched from blood (not recorded which). The clonotype was recovered from a man between 25 and 39 years old who had recovered from COVID-19. The rearrangement links TRBV5-5 to TRBJ2-1, with 10 positions matching TRBD2. CDR3 nucleotide sequence: TGTGCCAGCAGCTTAGGGACTAGCGCTGCAAATGAGCAGTTCTTC. This gives the protein CASSLGTSAANEQFF.